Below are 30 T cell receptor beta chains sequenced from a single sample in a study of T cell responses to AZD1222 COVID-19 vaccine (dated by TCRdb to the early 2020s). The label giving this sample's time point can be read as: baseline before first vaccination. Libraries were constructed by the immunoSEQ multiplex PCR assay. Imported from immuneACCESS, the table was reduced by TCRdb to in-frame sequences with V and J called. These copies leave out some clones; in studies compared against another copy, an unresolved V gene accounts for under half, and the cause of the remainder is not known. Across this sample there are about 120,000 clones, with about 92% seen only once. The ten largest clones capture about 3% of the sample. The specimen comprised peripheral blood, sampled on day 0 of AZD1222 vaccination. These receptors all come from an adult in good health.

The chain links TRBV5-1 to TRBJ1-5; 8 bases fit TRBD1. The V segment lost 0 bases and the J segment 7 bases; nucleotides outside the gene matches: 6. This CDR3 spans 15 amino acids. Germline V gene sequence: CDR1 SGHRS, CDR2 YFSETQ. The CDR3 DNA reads TGCGCCAGCAGCTTGGCAGGGGGCGCATTCCAGCCCCAGCATTTT. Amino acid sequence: CASSLAGGAFQPQHF. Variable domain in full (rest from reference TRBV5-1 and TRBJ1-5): KAGVTQTPRYLIKTRGQQVTLSCSPISGHRSVSWYQQTPGQGLQFLFEYFSETQRNKGNFPGRFSGRQFSNSRSEMNVSTLELGDSALYLCASSLAGGAFQPQHFGDGTRLSIL.

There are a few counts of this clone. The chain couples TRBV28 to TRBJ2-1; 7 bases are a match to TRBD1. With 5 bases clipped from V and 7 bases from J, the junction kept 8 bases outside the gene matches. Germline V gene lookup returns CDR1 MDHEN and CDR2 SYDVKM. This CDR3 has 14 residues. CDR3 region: CASSEGGLANEQFF. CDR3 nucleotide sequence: TGTGCCAGCAGTGAAGGGGGCCTAGCAAATGAGCAGTTCTTC.

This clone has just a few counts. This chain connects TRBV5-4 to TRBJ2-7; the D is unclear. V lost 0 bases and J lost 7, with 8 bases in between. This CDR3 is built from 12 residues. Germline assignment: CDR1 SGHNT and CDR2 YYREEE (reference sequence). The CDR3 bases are TGTGCCAGCAGCTTGGAGCCGGTTGAGCAGTACTTC. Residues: CASSLEPVEQYF. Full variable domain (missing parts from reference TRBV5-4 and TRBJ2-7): ETGVTQSPTHLIKTRGQQVTLRCSSQSGHNTVSWYQQALGQGPQFIFQYYREEENGRGNFPPRFSGLQFPNYSSELNVNALELDDSALYLCASSLEPVEQYFGPGTRLTVT.

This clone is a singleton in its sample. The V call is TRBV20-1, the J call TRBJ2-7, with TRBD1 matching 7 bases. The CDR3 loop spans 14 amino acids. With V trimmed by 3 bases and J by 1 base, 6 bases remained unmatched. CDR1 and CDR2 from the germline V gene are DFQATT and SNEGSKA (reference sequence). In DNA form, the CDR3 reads TGCAGTGCTAGTAGAGGGACAGTGTCCTACGAGCAGTACTTC. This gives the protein CSASRGTVSYEQYF.

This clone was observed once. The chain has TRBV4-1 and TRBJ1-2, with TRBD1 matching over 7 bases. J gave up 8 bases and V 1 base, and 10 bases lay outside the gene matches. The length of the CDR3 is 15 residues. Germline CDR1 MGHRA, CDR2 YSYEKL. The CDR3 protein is CASSQGGTEGRGYTF. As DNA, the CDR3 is TGCGCCAGCAGCCAAGGCGGGACAGAGGGAAGGGGCTACACCTTC.

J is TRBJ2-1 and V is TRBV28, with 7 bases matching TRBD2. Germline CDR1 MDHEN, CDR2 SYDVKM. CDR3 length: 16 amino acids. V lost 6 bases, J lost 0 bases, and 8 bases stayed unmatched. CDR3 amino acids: CASSPGRDYSYNEQFF. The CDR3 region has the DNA TGTGCCAGCAGCCCGGGCCGGGACTACTCCTACAATGAGCAGTTCTTC.

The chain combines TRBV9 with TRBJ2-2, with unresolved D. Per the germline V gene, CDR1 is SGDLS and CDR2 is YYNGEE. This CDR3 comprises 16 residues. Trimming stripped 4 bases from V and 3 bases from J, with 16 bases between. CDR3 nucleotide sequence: TGTGCCAGCAGCCTTAGTGGGCAGGTCCACACCGGGGAGCTGTTTTTT. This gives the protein CASSLSGQVHTGELFF.

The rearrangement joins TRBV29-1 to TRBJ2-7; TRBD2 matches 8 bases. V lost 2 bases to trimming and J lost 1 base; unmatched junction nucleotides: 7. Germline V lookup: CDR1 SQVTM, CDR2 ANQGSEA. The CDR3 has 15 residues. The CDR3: CSVESAGGLSYEQYF. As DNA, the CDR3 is TGCAGCGTTGAATCTGCGGGAGGATTATCCTACGAGCAGTACTTC.

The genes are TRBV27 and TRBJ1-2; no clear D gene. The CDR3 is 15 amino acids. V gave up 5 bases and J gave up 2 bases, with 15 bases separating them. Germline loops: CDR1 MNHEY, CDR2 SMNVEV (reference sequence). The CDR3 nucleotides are TGTGCCAGCAGTCCTAGCATGGTAGGGAACTATGGCTACACCTTC. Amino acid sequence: CASSPSMVGNYGYTF.

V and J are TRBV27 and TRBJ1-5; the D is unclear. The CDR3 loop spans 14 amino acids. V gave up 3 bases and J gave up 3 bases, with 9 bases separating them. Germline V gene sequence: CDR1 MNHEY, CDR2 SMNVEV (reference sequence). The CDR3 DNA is TGTGCCAGCAGTTTTTTAGGACTCAATCAGCCCCAGCATTTT. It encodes CASSFLGLNQPQHF.

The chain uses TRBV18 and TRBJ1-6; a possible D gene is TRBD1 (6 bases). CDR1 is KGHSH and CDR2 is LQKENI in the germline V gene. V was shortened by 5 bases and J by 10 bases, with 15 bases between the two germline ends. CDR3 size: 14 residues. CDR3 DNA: TGTGCCAGCTCAACCAACCAGGGGCAATCACCCCTCCACTTT. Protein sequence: CASSTNQGQSPLHF.

In nucleotides, the CDR3 is TGTGCCACCAGAGTAGGGAACTATGGCTACACCTTC. Translating gives CATRVGNYGYTF. The chain carries TRBV28 and TRBJ1-2; D is unresolved. Germline V gene sequence: CDR1 MDHEN, CDR2 SYDVKM. V dropped 10 bases and J dropped 2 bases, with 11 bases sitting between them. The CDR3 contains 12 residues.

The CDR3 DNA is TGCGCCAGCAGTGAGTCTAAACCAGGACACGAGCAGTACTTC. Translation: CASSESKPGHEQYF. This chain joins TRBV10-1 and TRBJ2-7; D remains ambiguous. Trimming left V 0 bases short and J 5 bases short, with 11 bases between. CDR3 length equals 14 residues. Germline CDR1 reads WNHNN; CDR2 reads SYGVQD (reference sequence).

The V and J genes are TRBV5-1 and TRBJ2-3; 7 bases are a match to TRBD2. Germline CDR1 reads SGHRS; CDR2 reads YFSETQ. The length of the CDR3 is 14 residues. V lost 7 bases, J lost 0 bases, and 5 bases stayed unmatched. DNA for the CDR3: TGCGCCAGCCATGGACTAGTTAGCACAGATACGCAGTATTTT. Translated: CASHGLVSTDTQYF.

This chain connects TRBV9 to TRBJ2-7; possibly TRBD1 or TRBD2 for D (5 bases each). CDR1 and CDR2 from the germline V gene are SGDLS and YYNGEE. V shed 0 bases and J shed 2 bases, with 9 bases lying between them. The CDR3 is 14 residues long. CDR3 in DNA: TGTGCCAGCAGCGTAGGTGTGGGACCCTACGAGCAGTACTTC. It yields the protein CASSVGVGPYEQYF.

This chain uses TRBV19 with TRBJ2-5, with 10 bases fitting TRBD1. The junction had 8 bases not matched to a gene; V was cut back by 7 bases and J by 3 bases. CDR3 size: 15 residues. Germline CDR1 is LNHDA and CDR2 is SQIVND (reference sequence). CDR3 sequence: CASKGPGQGKETQYF. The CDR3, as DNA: TGTGCCAGTAAGGGGCCGGGACAGGGGAAAGAGACCCAGTACTTC.

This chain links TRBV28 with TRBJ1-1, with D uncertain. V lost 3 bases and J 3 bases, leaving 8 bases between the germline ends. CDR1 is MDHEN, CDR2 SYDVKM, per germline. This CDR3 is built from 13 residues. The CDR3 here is CASSFGHHTEAFF. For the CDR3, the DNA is TGTGCCAGCAGTTTTGGGCATCACACTGAAGCTTTCTTT.

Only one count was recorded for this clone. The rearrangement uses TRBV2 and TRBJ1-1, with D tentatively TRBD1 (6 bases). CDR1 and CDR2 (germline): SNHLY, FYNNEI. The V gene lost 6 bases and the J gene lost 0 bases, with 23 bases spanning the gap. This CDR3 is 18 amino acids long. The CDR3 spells CASRVNRESRTMNTEAFF. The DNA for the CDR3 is TGTGCCAGCAGAGTCAACAGGGAATCCCGCACCATGAACACTGAAGCTTTCTTT.

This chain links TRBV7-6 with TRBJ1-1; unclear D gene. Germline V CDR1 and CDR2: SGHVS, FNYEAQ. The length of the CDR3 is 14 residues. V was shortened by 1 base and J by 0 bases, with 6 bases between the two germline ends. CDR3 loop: CASSLGLLNTEAFF. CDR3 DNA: TGTGCCAGCAGCTTAGGGCTCCTGAACACTGAAGCTTTCTTT.

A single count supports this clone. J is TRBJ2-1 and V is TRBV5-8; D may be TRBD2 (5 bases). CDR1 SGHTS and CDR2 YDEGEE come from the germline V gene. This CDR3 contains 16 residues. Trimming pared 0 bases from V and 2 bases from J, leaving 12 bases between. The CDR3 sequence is CASSLGDYPAYNEQFF. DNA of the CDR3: TGTGCCAGCAGCTTGGGAGACTACCCCGCCTACAATGAGCAGTTCTTC. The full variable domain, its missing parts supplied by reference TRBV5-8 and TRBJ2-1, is EAGVTQSPTHLIKTRGQQATLRCSPISGHTSVYWYQQALGLGLQFLLWYDEGEERNRGNFPPRFSGRQFPNYSSELNVNALELEDSALYLCASSLGDYPAYNEQFFGPGTRLTVL.

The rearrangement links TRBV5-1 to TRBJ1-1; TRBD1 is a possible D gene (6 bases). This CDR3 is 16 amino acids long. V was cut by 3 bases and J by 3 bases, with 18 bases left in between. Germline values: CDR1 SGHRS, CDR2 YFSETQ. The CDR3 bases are TGCGCCAGCAGCTCACAGGGAGGGACGGTGTACACTGAAGCTTTCTTT. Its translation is CASSSQGGTVYTEAFF.

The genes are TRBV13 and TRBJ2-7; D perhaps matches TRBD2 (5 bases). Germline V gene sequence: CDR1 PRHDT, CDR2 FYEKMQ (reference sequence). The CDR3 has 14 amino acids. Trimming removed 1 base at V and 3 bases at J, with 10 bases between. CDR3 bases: TGTGCCAGCAGCTTAGAGCGGACGCGCTACGAGCAGTACTTC. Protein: CASSLERTRYEQYF.

The CDR3 DNA reads as TGTGCCAGCAGTTCAACCCGGGGACAGAGCAATGAGCAGTTCTTC. Translation: CASSSTRGQSNEQFF. The V gene is TRBV28, the J gene TRBJ2-1, with TRBD1 matching 7 bases. V trimming: 4 bases; J trimming: 6 bases; junction bases outside the gene matches: 9. The germline gives CDR1 MDHEN, CDR2 SYDVKM. The CDR3 has 15 residues.

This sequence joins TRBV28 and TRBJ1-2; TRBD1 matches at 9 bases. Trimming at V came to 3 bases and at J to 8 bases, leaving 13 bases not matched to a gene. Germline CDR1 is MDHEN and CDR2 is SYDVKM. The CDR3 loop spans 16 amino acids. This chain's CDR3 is CASSFPGQGRSGGYTF. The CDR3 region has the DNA TGTGCCAGCAGTTTCCCCGGACAGGGGAGGTCGGGGGGCTACACCTTC.

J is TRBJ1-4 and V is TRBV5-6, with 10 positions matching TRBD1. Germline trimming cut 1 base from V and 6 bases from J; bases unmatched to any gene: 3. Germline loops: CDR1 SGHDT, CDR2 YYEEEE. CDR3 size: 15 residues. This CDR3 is CASSLFGTGDEKLFF. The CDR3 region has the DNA TGTGCCAGCAGCTTGTTTGGGACAGGGGATGAAAAACTGTTTTTT.

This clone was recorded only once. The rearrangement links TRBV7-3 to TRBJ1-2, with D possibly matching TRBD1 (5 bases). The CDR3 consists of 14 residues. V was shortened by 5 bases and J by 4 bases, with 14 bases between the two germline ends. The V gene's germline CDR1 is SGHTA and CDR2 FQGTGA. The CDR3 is CASSQGGTLYGYTF. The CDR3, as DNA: TGTGCCAGCAGCCAGGGCGGTACCCTCTATGGCTACACCTTC.

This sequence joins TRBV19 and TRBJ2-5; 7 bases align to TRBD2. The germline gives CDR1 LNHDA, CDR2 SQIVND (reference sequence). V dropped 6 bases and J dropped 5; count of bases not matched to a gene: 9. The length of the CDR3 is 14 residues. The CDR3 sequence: CASSLLWGGETQYF. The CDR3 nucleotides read TGTGCCAGTAGCTTATTATGGGGGGGGGAGACCCAGTACTTC.

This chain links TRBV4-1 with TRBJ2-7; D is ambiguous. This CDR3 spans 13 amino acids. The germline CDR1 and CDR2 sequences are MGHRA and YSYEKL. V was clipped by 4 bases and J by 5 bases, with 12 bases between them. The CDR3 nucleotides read TGCGCCAGCAGCCTCAGCCCCCTAGACGAGCAGTACTTC. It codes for CASSLSPLDEQYF.

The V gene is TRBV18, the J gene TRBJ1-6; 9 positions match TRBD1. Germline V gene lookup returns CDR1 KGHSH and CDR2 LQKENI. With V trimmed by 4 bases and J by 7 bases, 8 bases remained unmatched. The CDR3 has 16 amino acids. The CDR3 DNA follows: TGTGCCAGCTCACTATACACAGGGGGCGAGAATTCACCCCTCCACTTT. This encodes CASSLYTGGENSPLHF.

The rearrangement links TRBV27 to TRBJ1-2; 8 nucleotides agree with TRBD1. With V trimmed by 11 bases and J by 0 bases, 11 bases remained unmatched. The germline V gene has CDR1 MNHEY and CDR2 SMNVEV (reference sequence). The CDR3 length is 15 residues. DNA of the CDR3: TGTGCCGCTAGGAGAGGACAGGGATCTAACTATGGCTACACCTTC. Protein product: CAARRGQGSNYGYTF.